Sequencing of this T cell receptor beta chain was carried out in a study of beta chain features in type 1 diabetes. As every portion of the isolated RNA was reverse transcribed, the sequencing read expressed TCRB transcripts. The method was immunoSEQ multiplex PCR; TCRdb's version includes in-frame clones alone and lacks a portion of them. Among over 300,000 clones, roughly 8% were seen once, and the ten largest hold less than 0.45%. The table lists this clone with many counts. The specimen sequenced was central memory CD4+ T cells from blood. The receptor's source is a woman between 18 and 29 years old in good health.

CDR3 sequence: CASSVAGAESNEQFF. In DNA form, the CDR3 reads TGCGCCAGCAGCGTAGCGGGAGCGGAGAGCAATGAGCAGTTCTTC. The rearrangement links TRBV5-1 to TRBJ2-1, with TRBD2 matching over 9 bases. Germline CDR1 reads SGHRS; CDR2 reads YFSETQ. The J segment lost 6 bases and the V segment lost 4 bases, leaving 8 bases of the junction unmatched. The CDR3 length is 15 residues.